The 15 T cell receptor beta chains presented below share a single source sample, sequenced in a study of T cell repertoires in cytomegalovirus infection. What these receptors recognize is not known. MiXCR, run by TCRdb on the reads, gives a single entry per CDR3 protein. The repertoire includes some 590,000 distinct CDR3 sequences, over 35% of them detected once, and 48% sits in the top ten. Sequencing used cultured PBMCs, obtained from culture after CMV antigen stimulation. The receptors were gathered from a human donor in good health (CMV status not recorded). Some clones in this sample may be carry-over from other donors' samples.

This clonotype has a handful of counts. The gene calls are TRBV6-2 or TRBV6-3 and TRBJ2-7; 9 nucleotides line up with TRBD2. In germline, CDR1 is MNHEY, CDR2 SVGEGT. V lost 0 bases, J lost 0 bases, and 6 bases stayed unmatched. The CDR3 consists of 17 residues. The CDR3 nucleotides are TGTGCCAGCAGTTACTCGTTCGGCGGGGGGGGCTCCTACGAGCAGTACTTC. Its translation is CASSYSFGGGGSYEQYF.

The chain joins TRBV12-3 or TRBV12-4 to TRBJ2-5; a weak D match, TRBD1 (6 bases). This CDR3 comprises 16 residues. Trimming removed 3 bases at V and 5 bases at J, with 19 bases between. The CDR3 DNA reads TGTGCCAGCAGTTTCGGACAGCAGCTGGGCGTGGAGACCCAGTACTTC. Protein product: CASSFGQQLGVETQYF.

The chain has TRBV7-9 and TRBJ2-2; D perhaps matches TRBD1 (6 bases). The CDR3 is 17 amino acids. CDR1 SEHNR and CDR2 FQNEAQ come from the germline V gene (reference sequence). V shed 6 bases and J shed 0 bases, with 17 bases lying between them. The CDR3 loop reads CASRLPGQRPNTGELFF. Written as DNA, the CDR3 is TGTGCCAGCAGGCTACCGGGACAAAGACCGAACACCGGGGAGCTGTTTTTT.

The V gene is TRBV7-2, the J gene TRBJ1-2; D is perhaps TRBD1 (6 bases). The CDR3 has 15 residues. From germline, CDR1 is SGHTA and CDR2 FQGNSA. V was cut by 1 base and J by 2 bases, with 11 bases left in between. The CDR3 DNA reads TGTGCCAGCAGCTTAGACCCAGGGGTCAACTATGGCTACACCTTC. This codes for CASSLDPGVNYGYTF.

This clonotype was seen once. This chain links TRBV11-2 with TRBJ2-6; tentatively, D is TRBD2 (7 bases). This CDR3 has 18 amino acids. Germline V gene data show CDR1 as SGHAT and CDR2 as FQNNGV. V was cut by 5 bases and J by 0 bases, with 17 bases left in between. As DNA, the CDR3 is TGTGCCAGCAGCCCCCGAGGGGGGGGGGCCTCTGGGGCCAACGTCCTGACTTTC. Its translation is CASSPRGGGASGANVLTF. The full variable domain, rest sourced from reference TRBV11-2 and TRBJ2-6, is EAGVAQSPRYKIIEKRQSVAFWCNPISGHATLYWYQQILGQGPKLLIQFQNNGVVDDSQLPKDRFSAERLKGVDSTLKIQPAKLEDSAVYLCASSPRGGGASGANVLTFGAGSRLTVL.

This clonotype was detected a few times. The CDR3 sequence: CASSPGQTFYGYTF. The DNA of the CDR3 is TGTGCCAGCAGTCCGGGACAGACTTTTTATGGCTACACCTTC. V is TRBV6-5 and J is TRBJ1-2, with 7 bases matching TRBD1. CDR3 length: 14 amino acids. The V gene end was trimmed by 5 bases and the J gene end by 5 bases; junction bases not matched to a gene: 8. Germline values: CDR1 MNHEY, CDR2 SVGAGI.

This clonotype occurred a few times. The chain is built from TRBV29-1 and TRBJ1-3; TRBD1 aligns across 10 bases. The V and J ends lost 0 bases and 0 bases, in that order; junction bases with no gene match: 5. Germline CDR1 SQVTM, CDR2 ANQGSEA. The CDR3 runs 17 residues. CDR3 nucleotide sequence: TGCAGCGTTGAAGATGGGACAGGGGTACACTCTGGAAACACCATATATTTT. Protein sequence: CSVEDGTGVHSGNTIYF.

The chain links TRBV5-1 to TRBJ1-6; no clear D gene. CDR1 SGHRS and CDR2 YFSETQ come from the germline V gene. The V gene lost 4 bases and the J gene lost 9 bases, with 11 bases spanning the gap. The CDR3 covers 13 residues. CDR3 residues: CASSLDTTSPLHF. CDR3 DNA: TGCGCCAGCAGCCTCGACACTACTTCACCCCTCCACTTT.

Many counts were recorded for this clonotype. This chain links TRBV7-6 with TRBJ2-7; D remains unclear. Germline V lookup: CDR1 SGHVS, CDR2 FNYEAQ. V was cut by 1 base and J by 0 bases, with 22 bases left in between. This CDR3 contains 19 residues. The CDR3 region is CASSLESSLVPMSSYEQYF. As DNA, the CDR3 is TGTGCCAGCAGCTTAGAGAGTTCGCTAGTTCCTATGAGCTCCTACGAGCAGTACTTC.

This clonotype was found a few times. This rearrangement joins TRBV15 to TRBJ1-3; D is unresolved. CDR1 is LNHNV, CDR2 YYDKDF, per germline (reference sequence). The CDR3 is 15 residues long. V lost 0 bases and J 0 bases, leaving 6 bases between the germline ends. The CDR3 region is CATSRDRLSGNTIYF. CDR3 DNA sequence: TGTGCCACCAGCAGAGATAGACTCTCTGGAAACACCATATATTTT.

This clonotype was seen a handful of times. V gene TRBV7-2 combines with J gene TRBJ2-2, with a possible D match to TRBD1 (5 bases). The CDR3 extends over 15 amino acids. The ends were cut back, 3 bases at V and 4 bases at J, with 12 bases in the middle. Germline V gives CDR1 SGHTA, CDR2 FQGNSA. The CDR3 bases are TGTGCCAGCAGCTTTCAGGGTTGGGGCACCGGGGAGCTGTTTTTT. Amino acids: CASSFQGWGTGELFF.

The genes are TRBV20-1 and TRBJ2-1; D is unresolved. Trimming removed 3 bases at V and 0 bases at J, with 12 bases between. Per germline, CDR1 DFQATT and CDR2 SNEGSKA (reference sequence). The CDR3 sequence is 15 residues long. The CDR3 sequence is CSAREYASSYNEQFF. The CDR3 DNA follows: TGCAGTGCTAGGGAATATGCTAGCTCCTACAATGAGCAGTTCTTC.

The J gene is TRBJ2-1, the V gene TRBV20-1; D not resolved. This CDR3 comprises 16 residues. Germline assignment: CDR1 DFQATT and CDR2 SNEGSKA (reference sequence). Deletions cut 0 bases from V and 3 bases from J, with 15 bases between. The CDR3 is CSARDSGRSNYNEQFF. The CDR3 region has the DNA TGCAGTGCTAGAGATTCGGGCAGGAGCAACTACAATGAGCAGTTCTTC.

The chain is built from TRBV7-2 and TRBJ2-7, with TRBD2 matching over 7 bases. CDR1 SGHTA and CDR2 FQGNSA come from the germline V gene. This CDR3 spans 12 amino acids. The V segment lost 5 bases and the J segment 9 bases; nucleotides outside the gene matches: 7. The CDR3 is CASSLFREAQYF. DNA for the CDR3: TGTGCCAGCAGCCTTTTTCGGGAGGCGCAGTACTTC.

This clonotype was seen repeatedly, ten times or more. V and J are TRBV7-9 and TRBJ2-5, with D perhaps given as TRBD1 or TRBD2 (6 bases each). CDR1 SEHNR and CDR2 FQNEAQ come from the germline V gene (reference sequence). The V and J ends lost 1 base and 5 bases respectively, with 14 bases between them. This CDR3 is built from 15 residues. This CDR3 reads CASSLDPGARETQYF. CDR3 nucleotide sequence: TGTGCCAGCAGCTTAGATCCGGGGGCGCGGGAGACCCAGTACTTC.